Shown below are 28 T cell receptor beta chains from a single sample sequenced in a study of cytomegalovirus exposure and HLA in healthy donors. PCR employed 60 Vbeta and 13 Jbeta primers. Sequencing used immunoSEQ multiplex PCR; TCRdb keeps in-frame clones, though not all of them. The sample has approximately 190,000 clones; more than 60% are singletons. The sequenced sample consisted of PBMCs. All receptors derive from a woman in her 30s in good health and CMV-seropositive.

In the case of this clone: The same CDR3 can be traced to other DNA sequences in this sample. The chain is built from TRBV9 and TRBJ2-3; D not resolved. The CDR3 contains 12 residues. Germline V gives CDR1 SGDLS, CDR2 YYNGEE. Trimming took off 4 bases at V and 0 bases at J, with 3 bases between the two ends. CDR3 amino acids: CASSPSTDTQYF. The CDR3 nucleotides read TGTGCCAGCAGCCCTAGCACAGATACGCAGTATTTT.

This chain joins TRBV27 and TRBJ2-7, with a weak D call TRBD1 (6 bases). Germline lookup yields CDR1 MNHEY and CDR2 SMNVEV (reference sequence). Trimming took 11 bases from V and 3 from J, leaving 17 bases between them. The CDR3 runs to 13 residues. CDR3 in amino acids: CAARDRGSYEQYF. As DNA, the CDR3 is TGTGCCGCCCGCGATAGGGGGAGCTACGAGCAGTACTTC.

In this sample, this clone turned up once. The J gene is TRBJ2-4, the V gene TRBV5-4; the D gene is possibly TRBD1 (5 bases). V was pared by 0 bases and J by 8 bases, with 9 bases between. Germline CDR1 SGHNT, CDR2 YYREEE (reference sequence). The CDR3 is made up of 13 amino acids. The chain's CDR3 is CASSLEGSDIQYF. The CDR3 region has the DNA TGTGCCAGCAGCTTGGAGGGGTCGGACATTCAGTACTTC.

The gene calls are TRBV9 and TRBJ2-5, with a possible D match to TRBD1 (7 bases). Germline V gives CDR1 SGDLS, CDR2 YYNGEE. V lost 4 bases and J lost 4, with 17 bases in between. CDR3 length: 15 residues. The CDR3 region has the DNA TGTGCCAGCAGCTCCAGCCAGGGGGGTGCAGAGACCCAGTACTTC. Its translation is CASSSSQGGAETQYF.

The chain employs TRBV4-3 and TRBJ1-2; D is unclear. Germline V gene sequence: CDR1 LGHNA, CDR2 YSLEER. There are 14 residues in the CDR3. V gave up 4 bases and J gave up 5 bases, with 14 bases separating them. The CDR3 is CASSLRSDGYGYTF. The DNA for the CDR3 is TGCGCCAGCAGCCTCCGGTCCGACGGGTATGGCTACACCTTC.

In this sample, this clone turned up once. This chain links TRBV6-4 with TRBJ1-2, with 7 positions matching TRBD1. J gave up 8 bases and V 3 bases, and 12 bases lay outside the gene matches. The germline V gene has CDR1 MRHNA and CDR2 SNTAGT. This CDR3 is 15 amino acids long. Written as DNA, the CDR3 is TGTGCCAGCAGTGAAGAAGGGGACAGACCTCTGGGCTACACCTTC. It codes for CASSEEGDRPLGYTF.

The count of this clone is one. This rearrangement joins TRBV29-1 to TRBJ2-2; 7 positions match TRBD2. This CDR3 is 13 amino acids long. Germline CDR1 and CDR2: SQVTM and ANQGSEA. V lost 5 bases and J lost 4; bases outside the gene matches: 4. Written as DNA, the CDR3 is TGCAGCGTTCGCGGGAGATCCACCGGGGAGCTGTTTTTT. This translates into CSVRGRSTGELFF.

This clone has a handful of counts. The chain carries TRBV5-4 and TRBJ1-1; D may be TRBD1 (5 bases). There are 14 residues in the CDR3. The germline V and J ends were trimmed by 4 bases and 3 bases, with 13 bases remaining between them. Germline V gene sequence: CDR1 SGHNT, CDR2 YYREEE (reference sequence). CDR3 loop: CASSRSKGDTEAFF. Here the CDR3 DNA reads TGTGCCAGCAGCCGTTCCAAAGGGGACACTGAAGCTTTCTTT.

The chain employs TRBV5-1 and TRBJ1-1; possible D gene TRBD1, 6 bases. This CDR3 has 15 residues. CDR1 SGHRS and CDR2 YFSETQ come from the germline V gene. Trimming shortened V by 0 bases and J by 0 bases, and 9 bases separated the two germline ends. CDR3 coding DNA: TGCGCCAGCAGCTTGGTGGGGGCTATGAACACTGAAGCTTTCTTT. Protein sequence: CASSLVGAMNTEAFF.

The rearrangement joins TRBV29-1 to TRBJ1-3; D is uncertain. CDR3 length: 12 amino acids. Germline assignment: CDR1 SQVTM and CDR2 ANQGSEA. V lost 4 bases and J 0 bases, leaving 4 bases between the germline ends. CDR3 protein: CSVASSGNTIYF. The CDR3 coding sequence is TGCAGCGTTGCCAGCTCTGGAAACACCATATATTTT.

The chain recombines TRBV4-2 with TRBJ1-4; D not resolved. CDR3 length equals 12 residues. Deletions cut 4 bases from V and 10 bases from J, with 10 bases between. CDR1 LGHNA and CDR2 YNFKEQ come from the germline V gene. CDR3 loop: CASSPPAGKLFF. CDR3 DNA sequence: TGTGCCAGCAGCCCACCGGCAGGAAAACTGTTTTTT.

The chain has TRBV6-5 and TRBJ2-7, with 11 positions matching TRBD2. V lost 8 bases to trimming and J lost 3 bases; unmatched junction nucleotides: 9. The CDR3 spans 15 residues. CDR1 is MNHEY and CDR2 is SVGAGI in the germline V gene. The DNA of the CDR3 is TGTGCCAGCTCAGAGGGGACTAGCGGATTCTACGAGCAGTACTTC. It translates to CASSEGTSGFYEQYF.

The CDR3 DNA sequence: TGCGCCAGCAGCCCTTCTCCGGGACAGGGTAATGAAAAACTGTTTTTT. Translation gives CASSPSPGQGNEKLFF. The J gene is TRBJ1-4, the V gene TRBV4-3, with 9 bases fitting TRBD1. V lost 4 bases to trimming and J lost 4 bases; unmatched junction nucleotides: 7. Germline CDR1 reads LGHNA; CDR2 reads YSLEER. CDR3 length equals 16 residues.

The rearrangement links TRBV7-3 to TRBJ1-6; a possible D gene is TRBD1 (5 bases). V was trimmed by 3 bases and J by 4 bases, leaving 10 bases between them. Germline-derived CDR1 and CDR2 are SGHTA and FQGTGA. This CDR3 has 15 residues. CDR3 DNA sequence: TGTGCCAGCAGCTTCTCCGGGGGATATAATTCACCCCTCCACTTT. It specifies CASSFSGGYNSPLHF.

This clone was recorded only once. The chain is built from TRBV12-2 and TRBJ2-2; TRBD2, the D gene given by the table, was not confirmed from the DNA. TRBV12-2 is recorded as a pseudogene. CDR3 size: 15 residues. This CDR3 is CASRLQRERTGELFF. CDR3 bases: TGTGCAAGTCGCCTACAGCGGGAGAGAACCGGGGAGCTGTTTTTT.

The chain combines TRBV2 with TRBJ2-7; D uncertain. Looked up from germline, CDR1 is SNHLY and CDR2 is FYNNEI. Between the trimmed V and J ends, which lost 0 bases and 6 bases, there was a span of 6 bases. This CDR3 comprises 12 residues. The CDR3 DNA follows: TGTGCCAGCAGTGAAGCGCTAGGCGAGCAGTACTTC. It yields the protein CASSEALGEQYF. Together with reference TRBV2 and TRBJ2-7, the CDR3 gives the full variable domain: EPEVTQTPSHQVTQMGQEVILRCVPISNHLYFYWYRQILGQKVEFLVSFYNNEISEKSEIFDDQFSVERPDGSNFTLKIRSTKLEDSAMYFCASSEALGEQYFGPGTRLTVT.

The V gene is TRBV20-1, the J gene TRBJ2-1; D is undetermined. V was shortened by 7 bases and J by 4 bases, with 8 bases between the two germline ends. The CDR3 length is 11 residues. Germline loops: CDR1 DFQATT, CDR2 SNEGSKA (reference sequence). CDR3 loop: CSVSKYNEQFF. The CDR3 DNA is TGCAGTGTTTCCAAATACAATGAGCAGTTCTTC.

The gene calls are TRBV19 and TRBJ2-2; 10 positions agree with TRBD1. V lost 3 bases and J lost 5; bases outside the gene matches: 12. CDR3 length equals 18 residues. Looked up from germline, CDR1 is LNHDA and CDR2 is SQIVND (reference sequence). CDR3 loop: CASSMGTGANWRTGELFF. The CDR3, as DNA: TGTGCCAGTAGTATGGGGACAGGGGCCAATTGGAGAACCGGGGAGCTGTTTTTT.

The gene calls are TRBV7-9 and TRBJ1-1, with 8 bases matching TRBD1. Trimming cost V 5 bases and J 1 base; bases outside gene matches: 6. There are 15 residues in the CDR3. Germline V gives CDR1 SEHNR, CDR2 FQNEAQ (reference sequence). As DNA, the CDR3 is TGTGCCAGCAGCACATACGGGACAGGGAACACTGAAGCTTTCTTT. This codes for CASSTYGTGNTEAFF.

V gene TRBV4-2 combines with J gene TRBJ1-5; D is unresolved. Trimming pared 3 bases from V and 9 bases from J, leaving 9 bases between. CDR1 LGHNA and CDR2 YNFKEQ come from the germline V gene. The CDR3 extends over 12 amino acids. The CDR3 loop reads CASSQQRGPQHF. CDR3 nucleotides: TGTGCCAGCAGCCAGCAGAGAGGGCCCCAGCATTTT.

This clone appeared a single time. This chain joins TRBV7-8 and TRBJ2-7; 11 nucleotides agree with TRBD2. Germline-derived CDR1 and CDR2 are SGHVS and FQNEAQ. This CDR3 has 14 amino acids. V dropped 7 bases and J dropped 6; count of bases not matched to a gene: 8. CDR3 coding DNA: TGTGCCAGCAACATAGCGGGAGGGGTCCTCGAGCAGTACTTC. This codes for CASNIAGGVLEQYF. Supplemented by reference TRBV7-8 and TRBJ2-7, the full variable domain reads GAGVSQSPRYKVAKRGQDVALRCDPISGHVSLFWYQQALGQGPEFLTYFQNEAQLDKSGLPSDRFFAERPEGSVSTLKIQRTQQEDSAVYLCASNIAGGVLEQYFGPGTRLTVT.

This clone turned up a few times. The rearrangement joins TRBV18 to TRBJ2-7; D perhaps matches TRBD2 (6 bases). Looked up from germline, CDR1 is KGHSH and CDR2 is LQKENI. This CDR3 contains 13 residues. The ends were cut back, 2 bases at V and 5 bases at J, with 10 bases in the middle. The CDR3 DNA is TGTGCCAGCTCACCAGCGGGATTCAACGAGCAGTACTTC. Amino acid sequence: CASSPAGFNEQYF. The full variable domain, rest sourced from reference TRBV18 and TRBJ2-7, is NAGVMQNPRHLVRRRGQEARLRCSPMKGHSHVYWYRQLPEEGLKFMVYLQKENIIDESGMPKERFSAEFPKEGPSILRIQQVVRGDSAAYFCASSPAGFNEQYFGPGTRLTVT.

In its sample, this clone was seen once. This chain connects TRBV7-9 to TRBJ1-1; D unclear. This CDR3 region has 16 residues. V lost 5 bases to trimming and J lost 2 bases, with 18 bases between them. Germline lookup yields CDR1 SEHNR and CDR2 FQNEAQ (reference sequence). CDR3 sequence reads: CASSLFGSKKNTEAFF. The CDR3, as DNA: TGTGCCAGCAGCCTCTTCGGGAGCAAAAAAAACACTGAAGCTTTCTTT. The variable domain in full, with the rest retrieved from reference TRBV7-9 and TRBJ1-1, is DTGVSQNPRHKITKRGQNVTFRCDPISEHNRLYWYRQTLGQGPEFLTYFQNEAQLEKSRLLSDRFSAERPKGSFSTLEIQRTEQGDSAMYLCASSLFGSKKNTEAFFGQGTRLTVV.

J is TRBJ2-3 and V is TRBV10-3; 7 nucleotides line up with TRBD1. CDR1 ENHRY and CDR2 SYGVKD come from the germline V gene. The CDR3 runs 13 residues. J lost 2 bases, V lost 10 bases, and 6 bases had no gene match. This chain's CDR3 is CATRQGSTDTQYF. The DNA for the CDR3 is TGTGCCACTCGACAGGGTTCCACAGATACGCAGTATTTT.

V is TRBV4-2 and J is TRBJ1-1, with D uncertain. CDR1 LGHNA and CDR2 YNFKEQ come from the germline V gene. V was trimmed by 4 bases and J by 0 bases, leaving 9 bases between them. This CDR3 has 14 amino acids. The CDR3 DNA is TGTGCCAGCAGCCGGCTGGTGGTGAACACTGAAGCTTTCTTT. Translating gives CASSRLVVNTEAFF.

The CDR3 DNA reads TGTGCCAGCAGCCAAGATGGGGTGGGGGGGAGTATCGGTGGCTACACCTTC. It specifies CASSQDGVGGSIGGYTF. V usage is TRBV4-2 and J usage is TRBJ1-2; TRBD1 is a possible D gene (5 bases). V was cut by 0 bases and J by 7 bases, with 21 bases left in between. The CDR3 is 17 residues long. Per germline, CDR1 LGHNA and CDR2 YNFKEQ.

In the case of this clone: Other DNA sequences from this sample encode an identical CDR3 as well. This chain links TRBV9 with TRBJ1-1, with unresolved D. V was cut by 0 bases and J by 4 bases, with 10 bases left in between. Germline assignment: CDR1 SGDLS and CDR2 YYNGEE. This CDR3 spans 14 amino acids. Written as DNA, the CDR3 is TGTGCCAGCAGCGTAGGAGAGGGTTCCACTGAAGCTTTCTTT. Translated: CASSVGEGSTEAFF.

This chain uses TRBV28 with TRBJ1-2; D may be TRBD1 (5 bases). Trimming pared 2 bases from V and 4 bases from J, leaving 11 bases between. Germline loops: CDR1 MDHEN, CDR2 SYDVKM. The CDR3 is 14 amino acids. The CDR3 spells CASSLGSGFYGYTF. CDR3 sequence (DNA): TGTGCCAGCAGTTTAGGGTCAGGGTTCTATGGCTACACCTTC.